This passage covers 19 T cell receptor beta chains from one sample sequenced in a study of T cell repertoires in cytomegalovirus infection. MiXCR, run by TCRdb on the reads, gives a single entry per CDR3 protein. Here the sample spans about 360,000 distinct CDR3 sequences, roughly 18% being singletons. Specimen: PBMCs. The receptor set was obtained from a human donor in good health (CMV status not recorded). Some clones in this sample may be carry-over from other donors' samples.

This clonotype appeared a few times. V usage is TRBV19 and J usage is TRBJ1-1; D is unclear. V was cut by 3 bases and J by 5 bases, with 10 bases left in between. Germline V gene data show CDR1 as LNHDA and CDR2 as SQIVND (reference sequence). The CDR3 is 13 residues long. The CDR3 is CASSIISPTEAFF. The CDR3 nucleotides read TGTGCCAGTAGTATTATCAGCCCTACTGAAGCTTTCTTT.

This clonotype showed up just a few times. The rearrangement links TRBV4-3 to TRBJ1-2, with D maybe TRBD1 (5 bases). Germline V gene lookup returns CDR1 LGHNA and CDR2 YSLEER. The CDR3 is made up of 16 amino acids. Trimming left V 1 base short and J 4 bases short, with 16 bases between. DNA for the CDR3: TGCGCCAGCAGCCAAGGGGTAGGGGCAAGGATCTATGGCTACACCTTC. Translation gives CASSQGVGARIYGYTF.

Turning to this clonotype: This may arise from a read error, as a much more abundant clone is one base away. The chain links TRBV7-2 to TRBJ2-3, with 10 nucleotides matching TRBD2. Germline V gives CDR1 SGHTA, CDR2 FQGNSA. This CDR3 has 15 amino acids. V was pared by 10 bases and J by 1 base, with 8 bases of the junction left unmatched. CDR3: CANSLAGVGTDTQYF. Here the CDR3 DNA reads TGTGCCAACAGTCTAGCGGGAGTCGGCACAGATACGCAGTATTTT.

The J gene is TRBJ2-2, the V gene TRBV6-2 or TRBV6-3, with D possibly being TRBD1 or TRBD2 (5 bases each). Trimming shortened V by 8 bases and J by 0 bases, and 10 bases separated the two germline ends. CDR1 and CDR2 (germline): MNHEY, SVGEGT. The CDR3 consists of 14 residues. This CDR3 reads CASFGGANTGELFF. For the CDR3, the DNA is TGTGCCAGCTTTGGGGGAGCGAACACCGGGGAGCTGTTTTTT.

The chain carries TRBV4-2 and TRBJ2-1, with D perhaps TRBD2 (6 bases). CDR3 size: 15 residues. V was shortened by 0 bases and J by 2 bases, with 8 bases between the two germline ends. Germline V gene data show CDR1 as LGHNA and CDR2 as YNFKEQ. CDR3 in amino acids: CASSQDGTAYNEQFF. In DNA, the CDR3 is TGTGCCAGCAGCCAAGATGGGACTGCCTACAATGAGCAGTTCTTC.

The chain joins TRBV30 to TRBJ1-5, with 10 bases matching TRBD1. This CDR3 has 14 amino acids. The trim removed 5 bases at V and 6 bases at J, leaving 7 bases unmatched. CDR1 is GTSNPN and CDR2 is SVGIG in the germline V gene (reference sequence). The CDR3 DNA sequence: TGTGCCTGGCAGCCGGGACAGGGGAGTCAGCCCCAGCATTTT. Translating it yields CAWQPGQGSQPQHF.

The table lists this clonotype with a few counts. The chain carries TRBV4-3 and TRBJ2-1, with D perhaps matching TRBD2 (6 bases). V was clipped by 4 bases and J by 8 bases, with 21 bases between them. Germline V CDR1 and CDR2: LGHNA, YSLEER. This CDR3 is built from 16 residues. This chain's CDR3 is CASSLAGGSIVDEQFF. As DNA, the CDR3 is TGCGCCAGCAGCCTCGCTGGGGGGAGCATTGTTGATGAGCAGTTCTTC.

This clonotype has a count of ten or more. This sequence joins TRBV12-3 or TRBV12-4 and TRBJ2-3, with D perhaps matching TRBD1 (5 bases). This CDR3 has 14 residues. Trimming removed 2 bases from V and 0 bases from J, with 6 bases in between. CDR3 sequence: CASSLQGSTDTQYF. In DNA form, the CDR3 reads TGTGCCAGCAGTTTACAGGGCAGCACAGATACGCAGTATTTT.

This clonotype was seen many times. The V call is TRBV4-2, the J call TRBJ2-1; no clear D. The CDR3 is 14 amino acids. Per germline, CDR1 LGHNA and CDR2 YNFKEQ. The V and J ends lost 0 bases and 4 bases respectively, with 7 bases between them. CDR3 nucleotides: TGTGCCAGCAGCCAAGATGGATCTTACAATGAGCAGTTCTTC. Translating gives CASSQDGSYNEQFF.

This clonotype was picked up many times. The chain has TRBV7-2 and TRBJ1-2, with TRBD1 matching over 7 bases. The CDR3 totals 15 residues. Trimming removed 0 bases from V and 4 bases from J; junction bases left unmatched: 5. Germline V gives CDR1 SGHTA, CDR2 FQGNSA. CDR3 in amino acids: CASSLASRGLYGYTF. The CDR3 nucleotides are TGTGCCAGCAGCTTAGCATCAAGGGGGCTCTATGGCTACACCTTC. The full variable domain, rest sourced from reference TRBV7-2 and TRBJ1-2, is GAGVSQSPSNKVTEKGKDVELRCDPISGHTALYWYRQSLGQGLEFLIYFQGNSAPDKSGLPSDRFSAERTGGSVSTLTIQRTQQEDSAVYLCASSLASRGLYGYTFGSGTRLTVV.

V usage is TRBV14 and J usage is TRBJ1-3; D is undetermined. The CDR3 runs 14 residues. V was cut by 1 base and J by 0 bases, with 4 bases left in between. Germline CDR1 reads SGHDN; CDR2 reads FVKESK. This CDR3 reads CASSQVYSGNTIYF. Here the CDR3 DNA reads TGTGCCAGCAGCCAAGTCTACTCTGGAAACACCATATATTTT.

The chain recombines TRBV20-1 with TRBJ2-1; maybe TRBD2 (5 bases). This CDR3 comprises 13 residues. Germline V gene lookup returns CDR1 DFQATT and CDR2 SNEGSKA (reference sequence). The V end was cut by 3 bases, the J end by 5 bases, with 11 bases between. CDR3 loop: CSARRGQNNEQFF. DNA for the CDR3: TGCAGTGCTAGGAGAGGGCAGAACAATGAGCAGTTCTTC.

V and J are TRBV2 and TRBJ1-2; D gene ambiguous. Germline loops: CDR1 SNHLY, CDR2 FYNNEI. The germline V and J ends were trimmed by 4 bases and 2 bases, with 8 bases remaining between them. This CDR3 spans 13 amino acids. As DNA, the CDR3 is TGTGCCAGCAGTGTAGAGCTAAACTATGGCTACACCTTC. It specifies CASSVELNYGYTF. Variable domain in full (rest from reference TRBV2 and TRBJ1-2): EPEVTQTPSHQVTQMGQEVILRCVPISNHLYFYWYRQILGQKVEFLVSFYNNEISEKSEIFDDQFSVERPDGSNFTLKIRSTKLEDSAMYFCASSVELNYGYTFGSGTRLTVV.

The chain carries TRBV7-2 and TRBJ1-2; weak D call: TRBD1 (5 bases). CDR3 length: 14 residues. From germline, CDR1 is SGHTA and CDR2 FQGNSA. Trimming removed 5 bases from V and 6 bases from J, with 16 bases in between. Here the CDR3 DNA reads TGTGCCAGCAGCCCGCGGGACCCGCTTCATGGCTACACCTTC. Amino acid sequence: CASSPRDPLHGYTF.

This chain connects TRBV7-6 to TRBJ2-1; no reliable D call. In germline, CDR1 is SGHVS, CDR2 FNYEAQ. V shed 5 bases and J shed 6 bases, with 11 bases lying between them. CDR3 size: 13 residues. CDR3 bases: TGTGCCAGCAGCGTTCCCGCCGGCAATGAGCAGTTCTTC. Amino acid sequence: CASSVPAGNEQFF.

This clonotype was detected a few times. This chain uses TRBV19 with TRBJ2-3, with 11 bases lining up with TRBD2. This CDR3 is 17 amino acids long. CDR1 LNHDA and CDR2 SQIVND come from the germline V gene (reference sequence). J gave up 3 bases and V 3 bases, and 8 bases lay outside the gene matches. The CDR3 here is CASSMVLAGVGTDTQYF. Written as DNA, the CDR3 is TGTGCCAGTAGTATGGTACTAGCGGGAGTGGGGACAGATACGCAGTATTTT.

This clonotype was found many times. CDR3 amino acids: CASSYMTGPSYEQYF. The CDR3 DNA sequence: TGTGCCAGCAGTTACATGACAGGTCCCTCCTACGAGCAGTACTTC. The V call is TRBV6-5, the J call TRBJ2-7, with D tentatively TRBD1 (6 bases). Germline CDR1 MNHEY, CDR2 SVGAGI. The V and J ends lost 2 bases and 0 bases respectively, with 11 bases between them. The CDR3 loop spans 15 amino acids.

This clonotype has a count of ten or more. This sequence joins TRBV12-3 or TRBV12-4 and TRBJ1-2; D gene unclear. V was clipped by 6 bases and J by 3 bases, with 14 bases between them. The CDR3 runs 14 residues. CDR3 region: CASSPRAGYYGYTF. The CDR3 DNA follows: TGTGCCAGCAGCCCTAGGGCGGGTTACTATGGCTACACCTTC.

The chain employs TRBV19 and TRBJ1-2, with 7 bases aligning to TRBD1. Germline values: CDR1 LNHDA, CDR2 SQIVND (reference sequence). J lost 5 bases, V lost 4 bases, and 13 bases had no gene match. This CDR3 is built from 16 residues. The CDR3 protein is CASSTYRQGQGYGYTF. The CDR3 DNA sequence: TGTGCCAGTAGTACTTATCGACAGGGCCAGGGATATGGCTACACCTTC.